This passage covers 32 T cell receptor beta chains from one sample sequenced in a study of T cell responses to AZD1222 COVID-19 vaccine. This table comes from immunoSEQ multiplex PCR, and its TCRdb copy is limited to in-frame clones, with some not included. The sample lists 120,000 or so clones; 92% were seen once. Material: peripheral blood, obtained on day 0 of AZD1222 vaccination. Receptor source: an adult in good health.

This clone was recorded once. The gene calls are TRBV7-9 and TRBJ2-2; a possible D gene is TRBD2 (5 bases). This CDR3 comprises 16 residues. The V and J ends lost 6 bases and 3 bases respectively, with 17 bases between them. Germline values: CDR1 SEHNR, CDR2 FQNEAQ (reference sequence). In DNA, the CDR3 is TGTGCCAGCAGTCGCCCGGGCAGCGGCGACACCGGGGAGCTGTTTTTT. Translation: CASSRPGSGDTGELFF.

CDR3 bases: TGTGCCAGCAGATCAAATTGGTGGGGTGGGGGCTACGCTAACTATGGCTACACCTTC. Residues: CASRSNWWGGGYANYGYTF. This chain connects TRBV28 to TRBJ1-2, with a tentative D call TRBD1 (6 bases). The CDR3 covers 19 residues. Trimming cost V 6 bases and J 0 bases, with 26 bases left between them. Germline CDR1 MDHEN, CDR2 SYDVKM.

This clone was observed a handful of times. The chain links TRBV12-3 or TRBV12-4 to TRBJ1-1; D gene ambiguous. Trimming removed 7 bases at V and 4 bases at J, with 13 bases between. This CDR3 contains 13 residues. The chain's CDR3 is CASTLRPPTEAFF. In nucleotides, the CDR3 is TGTGCCAGCACCCTGAGACCGCCCACTGAAGCTTTCTTT.

CDR3: CASSLAGTPNEKLFF. CDR3 coding DNA: TGTGCCAGCAGCTTGGCAGGGACACCGAATGAAAAACTGTTTTTT. The gene calls are TRBV5-6 and TRBJ1-4; possible D gene TRBD1, 6 bases. V lost 0 bases to trimming and J lost 5 bases, with 11 bases between them. The CDR3 consists of 15 residues. The germline V gene has CDR1 SGHDT and CDR2 YYEEEE.

The CDR3 DNA reads as TGTGCCAGCAGTCTAGCGCGTGCTAGCGGGAGAGAGTACTTC. It is translated as CASSLARASGREYF. J is TRBJ2-7 and V is TRBV28; 10 bases agree with TRBD2. The CDR3 covers 14 residues. Trimming took 5 bases from V and 11 from J; bases not matched to a gene: 12. Germline V gene lookup returns CDR1 MDHEN and CDR2 SYDVKM.

The chain recombines TRBV5-4 with TRBJ2-3; D remains unclear. V lost 0 bases, J lost 1 base, and 15 bases lay in between. The germline CDR1 and CDR2 sequences are SGHNT and YYREEE (reference sequence). This CDR3 contains 17 residues. This CDR3 is CASSLDLQVGRTDTQYF. For the CDR3, the DNA is TGTGCCAGCAGCTTGGACCTGCAAGTCGGACGCACAGATACGCAGTATTTT. Full variable domain (outside the CDR3, taken from reference TRBV5-4 and TRBJ2-3): ETGVTQSPTHLIKTRGQQVTLRCSSQSGHNTVSWYQQALGQGPQFIFQYYREEENGRGNFPPRFSGLQFPNYSSELNVNALELDDSALYLCASSLDLQVGRTDTQYFGPGTRLTVL.

The chain uses TRBV19 and TRBJ1-1; D may be TRBD1 (5 bases). The CDR3 consists of 16 residues. V was clipped by 5 bases and J by 5 bases, with 21 bases between them. CDR1 is LNHDA, CDR2 SQIVND, per germline (reference sequence). The CDR3 spells CASSAHLFMGETEAFF. In DNA, the CDR3 is TGTGCCAGTAGTGCCCACCTCTTTATGGGGGAGACTGAAGCTTTCTTT.

V is TRBV4-1 and J is TRBJ1-1, with no clear D. Looked up from germline, CDR1 is MGHRA and CDR2 is YSYEKL. The CDR3 has 13 residues. V dropped 4 bases and J dropped 5 bases, with 11 bases sitting between them. This CDR3 is CASSLRRDTEAFF. CDR3 sequence (DNA): TGCGCCAGCAGCCTCCGCAGAGATACTGAAGCTTTCTTT.

This chain links TRBV27 with TRBJ2-2; 12 bases are shared with TRBD2. The CDR3 is 16 residues long. V shed 2 bases and J 8 bases; nucleotides not matched to a gene: 6. Germline CDR1 is MNHEY and CDR2 is SMNVEV (reference sequence). The CDR3 loop reads CASSLDLAGGSGELFF. The CDR3, as DNA: TGTGCCAGCAGTTTAGACCTAGCGGGAGGGTCAGGGGAGCTGTTTTTT.

CDR3 region: CASSFSSPGYNEQFF. The CDR3 DNA follows: TGCGCCAGCAGCTTCTCTAGCCCCGGTTACAATGAGCAGTTCTTC. V usage is TRBV5-1 and J usage is TRBJ2-1, with TRBD2 as a possible D gene (5 bases). The CDR3 consists of 15 residues. Germline V gives CDR1 SGHRS, CDR2 YFSETQ. V was cut by 2 bases and J by 4 bases, with 13 bases left in between.

CDR3 protein: CASSSSSTDTQYF. CDR3 DNA sequence: TGTGCCAGCAGCTCTTCTAGCACAGATACGCAGTATTTT. The chain has TRBV5-4 and TRBJ2-3, with D unresolved. CDR1 and CDR2 from the germline V gene are SGHNT and YYREEE (reference sequence). The CDR3 covers 13 residues. Trimming took off 3 bases at V and 0 bases at J, with 5 bases between the two ends. The whole variable domain, filled in from reference TRBV5-4 and TRBJ2-3, reads ETGVTQSPTHLIKTRGQQVTLRCSSQSGHNTVSWYQQALGQGPQFIFQYYREEENGRGNFPPRFSGLQFPNYSSELNVNALELDDSALYLCASSSSSTDTQYFGPGTRLTVL.

The genes are TRBV11-3 and TRBJ2-1, with TRBD1 matching 9 bases. Unmatched junction bases numbered 4, after V lost 6 bases and J lost 7 bases. The CDR3 totals 13 residues. Germline assignment: CDR1 SGHNT and CDR2 YENEEA. The CDR3, as DNA: TGTGCCAGCAGGGCACAGGGGGCAAATGAGCAGTTCTTC. Encoded protein: CASRAQGANEQFF.

The CDR3 loop reads CASSFQYTEAFF. The CDR3 nucleotides are TGTGCCAGCAGCTTCCAATACACTGAAGCTTTCTTT. The V and J genes are TRBV7-9 and TRBJ1-1; D is unresolved. With 3 bases removed from V and 3 bases from J, the gap between germline ends came to 5 bases. Germline CDR1 reads SEHNR; CDR2 reads FQNEAQ (reference sequence). This CDR3 is 12 amino acids long.

The gene calls are TRBV7-3 and TRBJ2-2; D call uncertain. Deletions cut 6 bases from V and 7 bases from J, with 9 bases between. This CDR3 spans 12 amino acids. Germline V CDR1 and CDR2: SGHTA, FQGTGA. CDR3 coding DNA: TGTGCCAGCAGTCTATGGGGCGGGGAGCTGTTTTTT. Its translation is CASSLWGGELFF.

The V and J genes are TRBV6-5 and TRBJ2-2, with 7 bases lining up with TRBD1. Trimming at V came to 6 bases and at J to 3 bases, leaving 7 bases not matched to a gene. The CDR3 covers 15 residues. Germline assignment: CDR1 MNHEY and CDR2 SVGAGI. In nucleotides, the CDR3 is TGTGCCAGCAGGACCGGGACAGCCTACACCGGGGAGCTGTTTTTT. This translates into CASRTGTAYTGELFF.

The chain links TRBV28 to TRBJ1-4; TRBD1 is a possible D gene (6 bases). Trimming took off 5 bases at V and 4 bases at J, with 14 bases between the two ends. The CDR3 runs to 15 residues. Germline assignment: CDR1 MDHEN and CDR2 SYDVKM. DNA of the CDR3: TGTGCCAGCAGTAAACAGGGAGCCGGTAATGAAAAACTGTTTTTT. Amino acids: CASSKQGAGNEKLFF.

The chain uses TRBV24-1 and TRBJ2-3, with TRBD2 as a possible D gene (6 bases). Germline V lookup: CDR1 KGHDR, CDR2 SFDVKD. Deletions cut 3 bases from V and 4 bases from J, with 16 bases between. The CDR3 sequence is 16 residues long. The CDR3 DNA follows: TGTGCCACCAGTGATGACCAAGTCTGGGGGGCAGATACGCAGTATTTT. Residues: CATSDDQVWGADTQYF.

The gene calls are TRBV19 and TRBJ1-1; D is possibly TRBD1 (5 bases). The length of the CDR3 is 13 residues. V lost 6 bases and J 1 base, leaving 9 bases between the germline ends. Per the germline V gene, CDR1 is LNHDA and CDR2 is SQIVND (reference sequence). The CDR3 here is CASSWTPNTEAFF. CDR3 DNA: TGTGCCAGTAGCTGGACACCGAACACTGAAGCTTTCTTT.

The J gene is TRBJ1-2, the V gene TRBV10-3; 12 bases fit TRBD1. This CDR3 has 14 amino acids. Looked up from germline, CDR1 is ENHRY and CDR2 is SYGVKD. With 7 bases clipped from V and 8 bases from J, the junction kept 8 bases outside the gene matches. Here the CDR3 reads CAITRDRGHEGYTF. In DNA, the CDR3 is TGTGCCATCACCCGGGACAGGGGGCACGAGGGCTACACCTTC.

This clone showed up just once. J is TRBJ1-3 and V is TRBV18; tentative D call: TRBD1 (5 bases). The CDR3 consists of 17 residues. Trimming cost V 3 bases and J 0 bases, with 15 bases left between them. CDR1 KGHSH and CDR2 LQKENI come from the germline V gene. The CDR3 sequence: CASSPMGLSNSGNTIYF. The CDR3 DNA is TGTGCCAGCTCACCTATGGGACTTTCGAACTCTGGAAACACCATATATTTT. Full variable domain (missing parts from reference TRBV18 and TRBJ1-3): NAGVMQNPRHLVRRRGQEARLRCSPMKGHSHVYWYRQLPEEGLKFMVYLQKENIIDESGMPKERFSAEFPKEGPSILRIQQVVRGDSAAYFCASSPMGLSNSGNTIYFGEGSWLTVV.

The V call is TRBV10-3, the J call TRBJ2-2; 11 bases match TRBD1. The V segment lost 0 bases and the J segment 3 bases; nucleotides outside the gene matches: 6. Per germline, CDR1 ENHRY and CDR2 SYGVKD. There are 18 residues in the CDR3. The CDR3 spells CAISESHPGQGDTGELFF. The CDR3 nucleotides read TGTGCCATCAGTGAGTCCCACCCGGGACAGGGGGACACCGGGGAGCTGTTTTTT.

J is TRBJ1-1 and V is TRBV15; 7 nucleotides line up with TRBD1. Germline V gene sequence: CDR1 LNHNV, CDR2 YYDKDF (reference sequence). The junction had 9 bases not matched to a gene; V was cut back by 6 bases and J by 5 bases. The CDR3 length is 14 residues. In DNA form, the CDR3 reads TGTGCCACCAGGAGGGACAGATTTACAACTGAAGCTTTCTTT. It codes for CATRRDRFTTEAFF.

In this sample, this clone turned up many times. Other DNA variants within this sample encode the same CDR3. The J gene is TRBJ2-7, the V gene TRBV7-6; the D is unclear. The length of the CDR3 is 13 residues. Germline assignment: CDR1 SGHVS and CDR2 FNYEAQ. The V end lost 5 bases, the J end lost 3 bases, and 11 bases lay between the germline ends. This chain's CDR3 is CASSPGPNYEQYF. CDR3 coding DNA: TGTGCCAGCAGCCCCGGGCCCAACTACGAGCAGTACTTC.

The chain links TRBV2 to TRBJ2-7, with a weak D call TRBD1 (6 bases). The V end lost 4 bases, the J end lost 4 bases, and 11 bases lay between the germline ends. Germline values: CDR1 SNHLY, CDR2 FYNNEI. The CDR3 is 13 amino acids. The CDR3 region is CASSVGTTYEQYF. CDR3 sequence (DNA): TGTGCCAGCAGTGTCGGGACAACATACGAGCAGTACTTC.

The chain uses TRBV7-2 and TRBJ1-6, with 8 bases that match TRBD1. V dropped 5 bases and J dropped 7; count of bases not matched to a gene: 7. Germline values: CDR1 SGHTA, CDR2 FQGNSA. The CDR3 loop spans 15 amino acids. This chain's CDR3 is CASSIRQGRNSPLHF. The CDR3 coding sequence is TGTGCCAGCAGCATAAGACAGGGGAGGAATTCACCCCTCCACTTT.

The chain joins TRBV10-2 to TRBJ2-3; TRBD1 matches at 12 bases. V was clipped by 4 bases and J by 0 bases; unmatched bases: 20. CDR3 size: 22 residues. CDR1 is WSHSY, CDR2 SAAADI, per germline. The CDR3 DNA follows: TGCGCCAGCAGTGTTATACAACCGGGACAGGGGGCTCCTGGGGACAGCACAGATACGCAGTATTTT. It yields the protein CASSVIQPGQGAPGDSTDTQYF.

The V gene is TRBV5-1, the J gene TRBJ2-5; 10 bases fit TRBD2. Per germline, CDR1 SGHRS and CDR2 YFSETQ. The CDR3 extends over 18 amino acids. The ends lost 4 bases at V and 5 bases at J; junction bases unmatched: 17. CDR3 nucleotide sequence: TGCGCCAGCAGCCTCGGGACTAGCGCGAAGGAGGGCCCGGAGACCCAGTACTTC. Translating it yields CASSLGTSAKEGPETQYF.

The rearrangement joins TRBV11-1 to TRBJ1-1, with D perhaps matching TRBD1 (6 bases). CDR1 and CDR2 (germline): SGHAT, FQDESV (reference sequence). V dropped 5 bases and J dropped 10 bases, with 20 bases sitting between them. The CDR3 is made up of 14 amino acids. The CDR3: CASSPIGGAGTAFF. In DNA form, the CDR3 reads TGTGCCAGCAGCCCCATTGGGGGGGCAGGGACAGCTTTCTTT.

CDR3 loop: CASTRDTSNEKLFF. DNA for the CDR3: TGTGCCAGCACCAGGGACACAAGTAATGAAAAACTGTTTTTT. The V call is TRBV6-6, the J call TRBJ1-4; D may be TRBD1 (6 bases). Germline V gene sequence: CDR1 MNHNY, CDR2 SVGAGI (reference sequence). The CDR3 is 14 amino acids. V gave up 7 bases and J gave up 4 bases, with 13 bases separating them.

This rearrangement joins TRBV15 to TRBJ2-7; 8 nucleotides line up with TRBD2. Per germline, CDR1 LNHNV and CDR2 YYDKDF (reference sequence). The length of the CDR3 is 14 residues. The trim removed 1 base at V and 7 bases at J, leaving 6 bases unmatched. Written as DNA, the CDR3 is TGTGCCACCAGCAGAGGGACTAGCCCAAGGGAGCAGTACTTC. This encodes CATSRGTSPREQYF.

This clone was recorded only once. The genes are TRBV6-5 and TRBJ1-2; 7 nucleotides align to TRBD1. The J segment lost 4 bases and the V segment lost 4 bases, leaving 3 bases of the junction unmatched. The CDR3 runs to 13 residues. Per germline, CDR1 MNHEY and CDR2 SVGAGI. The CDR3 coding sequence is TGTGCCAGCAGTTCCCGACAGGGCTATGGCTACACCTTC. It is translated as CASSSRQGYGYTF.

DNA of the CDR3: TGCGCCAGCAGCTCCCGGGGGTTATCCAACTACGAGCAGTACTTC. Protein sequence: CASSSRGLSNYEQYF. The V gene is TRBV5-1, the J gene TRBJ2-7; the D gene is possibly TRBD2 (6 bases). The CDR3 is 15 residues long. From germline, CDR1 is SGHRS and CDR2 YFSETQ. Trimming removed 3 bases from V and 3 bases from J, with 16 bases in between. Combining the CDR3 with reference TRBV5-1 and TRBJ2-7 gives the whole variable domain KAGVTQTPRYLIKTRGQQVTLSCSPISGHRSVSWYQQTPGQGLQFLFEYFSETQRNKGNFPGRFSGRQFSNSRSEMNVSTLELGDSALYLCASSSRGLSNYEQYFGPGTRLTVT.